What follows describes a single T cell receptor (beta chain). This sample was included in a study of blood T cells in healthy people across ages. CDR3 size: 14 residues. Germline values: CDR1 DFQATT, CDR2 SNEGSKA (reference sequence). After removal of 6 bases from V and 3 bases from J, the junction contained 8 bases not matched to a gene. Primed by a sample-barcoded 5' primer and a J-beta primer mix, a second PCR proceeded for roughly 6 to 12 cycles. TCRdb reanalysed the 5' RACE reads using MiXCR and keeps one entry per CDR3 protein. The sample lists some 670,000 distinct CDR3 sequences, over 40% occurring once.

This sequence originates from a woman of 80 years or more in good health. The chain links TRBV20-1 to TRBJ2-1; 7 bases map to TRBD2. The sequencing sample was made of blood. Written as DNA, the CDR3 is TGCAGTGCCGCGGCTAGCGGCGGCTACAATGAGCAGTTCTTC. This translates into CSAAASGGYNEQFF.